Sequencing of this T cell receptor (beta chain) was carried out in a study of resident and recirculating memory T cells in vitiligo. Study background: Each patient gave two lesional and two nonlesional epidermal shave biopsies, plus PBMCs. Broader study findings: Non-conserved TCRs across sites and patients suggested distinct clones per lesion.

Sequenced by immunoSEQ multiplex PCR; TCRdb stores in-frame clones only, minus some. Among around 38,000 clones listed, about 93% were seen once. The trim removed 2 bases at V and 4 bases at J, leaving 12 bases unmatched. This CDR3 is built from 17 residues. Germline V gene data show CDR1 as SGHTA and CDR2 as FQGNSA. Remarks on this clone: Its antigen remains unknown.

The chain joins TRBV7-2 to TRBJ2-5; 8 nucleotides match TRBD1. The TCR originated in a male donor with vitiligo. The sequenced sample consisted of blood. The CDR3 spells CASSLFPRGPVGETQYF. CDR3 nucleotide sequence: TGTGCCAGCAGCTTATTCCCCAGGGGGCCCGTAGGAGAGACCCAGTACTTC.